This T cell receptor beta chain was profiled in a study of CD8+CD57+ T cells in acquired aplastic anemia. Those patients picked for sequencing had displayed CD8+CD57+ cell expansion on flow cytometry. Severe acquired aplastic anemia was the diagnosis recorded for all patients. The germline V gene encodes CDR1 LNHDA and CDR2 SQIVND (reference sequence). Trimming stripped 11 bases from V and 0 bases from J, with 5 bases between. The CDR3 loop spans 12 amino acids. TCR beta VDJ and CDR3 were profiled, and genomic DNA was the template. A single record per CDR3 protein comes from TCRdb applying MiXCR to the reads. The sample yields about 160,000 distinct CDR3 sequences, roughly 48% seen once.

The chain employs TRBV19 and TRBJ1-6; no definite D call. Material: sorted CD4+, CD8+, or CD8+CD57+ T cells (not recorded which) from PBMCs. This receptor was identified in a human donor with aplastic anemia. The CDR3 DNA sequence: TGTGCCTGGAGCTCCTATAATTCACCCCTCCACTTT. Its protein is CAWSSYNSPLHF. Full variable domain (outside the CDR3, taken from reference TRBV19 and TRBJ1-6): DGGITQSPKYLFRKEGQNVTLSCEQNLNHDAMYWYRQDPGQGLRLIYYSQIVNDFQKGDIAEGYSVSREKKESFPLTVTSAQKNPTAFYLCAWSSYNSPLHFGNGTRLTVT.